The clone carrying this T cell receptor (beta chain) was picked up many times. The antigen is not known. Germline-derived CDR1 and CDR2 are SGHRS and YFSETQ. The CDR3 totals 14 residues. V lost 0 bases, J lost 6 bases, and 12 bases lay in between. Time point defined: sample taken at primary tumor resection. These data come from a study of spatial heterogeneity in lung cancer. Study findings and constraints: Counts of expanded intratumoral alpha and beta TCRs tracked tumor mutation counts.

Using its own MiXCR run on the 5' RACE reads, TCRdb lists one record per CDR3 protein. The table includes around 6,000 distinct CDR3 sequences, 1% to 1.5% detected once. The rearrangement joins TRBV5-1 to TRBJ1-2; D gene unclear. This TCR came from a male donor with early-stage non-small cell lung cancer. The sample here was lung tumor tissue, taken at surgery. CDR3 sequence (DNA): TGCGCCAGCAGCTTGGAAGGACCGGTCGATGGCTACACCTTC. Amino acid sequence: CASSLEGPVDGYTF.